This T cell receptor (beta chain) was documented in a study of shared clonotypes between healthy human individuals. From germline, CDR1 is SGHAT and CDR2 FQNNGV. The V end lost 7 bases, the J end lost 3 bases, and 14 bases lay between the germline ends. The CDR3 is made up of 14 amino acids. Naive CD8 isolation took CD45RO-negative cells positively selected for CCR7 and excluded terminally differentiated effector memory CD45RA+ cells. Profiling relied on immunoSEQ multiplex PCR, and the TCRdb table lists in-frame clones only, not all of them. This table has about 2.1 million clones, 85% to 95% appearing once.

The sample was naive CD8+ T cells from PBMCs. This sequence was found in a man between 18 and 35 years old in good health. Some clones in this sample may be carry-over from other donors' samples. The V and J genes are TRBV11-2 and TRBJ2-3; D may be TRBD2 (5 bases). The CDR3 loop is CASNFRSGTDTQYF. CDR3 nucleotides: TGTGCCAGCAACTTCCGAAGCGGAACAGATACGCAGTATTTT.